One sample yielded the 15 T cell receptor beta chains listed below, sequenced in a study of human T cells and chemical hapten exposure. MiXCR, run by TCRdb on the RACE reads, gives a single entry per CDR3 protein. The repertoire has more than 300,000 distinct CDR3 sequences, around 5.5% of them found once; the top ten carry about 8.7%. Sample time point: pre-sensitization, week 0. Treatment denoted: therapeutic diphenylcyclopropenone sensitization with weekly scalp DPC. Sequencing was performed on whole blood, taken in connection with sensitization to the hapten diphenylcyclopropenone (DPC). Source of these receptors: a woman aged 18-35 years with alopecia areata. Some clones in this sample may be carry-over from other donors' samples.

This clonotype has a single count. The junction differs from germline at one of its ends, possibly a read error. The V and J genes are TRBV4-3 and TRBJ2-7; 10 bases fit TRBD1. Germline V gene lookup returns CDR1 LGHNA and CDR2 YSLEER. The CDR3 length is 15 residues. The CDR3 region has the DNA TGCGCCAGAAGCCAAGGGACAGGGGACTCCTACGAGCAGTACTTC. Protein: CARSQGTGDSYEQYF.

The chain uses TRBV20-1 and TRBJ2-3; tentative D call: TRBD2 (6 bases). V was cut by 5 bases and J by 2 bases, with 14 bases left in between. Germline V gives CDR1 DFQATT, CDR2 SNEGSKA (reference sequence). The CDR3 runs to 14 residues. Here the CDR3 reads CSAGRRGATDTQYF. In nucleotides, the CDR3 is TGCAGTGCTGGGAGGAGGGGCGCCACAGATACGCAGTATTTT.

This clonotype has a handful of counts. The chain links TRBV5-1 to TRBJ2-5; possible D gene TRBD1, 6 bases. The CDR3 totals 15 residues. Germline CDR1 SGHRS, CDR2 YFSETQ. Deletions cut 0 bases from V and 4 bases from J, with 13 bases between. This CDR3 reads CASSLEAGAGETQYF. The CDR3 DNA sequence: TGCGCCAGCAGCTTGGAAGCAGGGGCGGGAGAGACCCAGTACTTC.

The rearrangement uses TRBV3-1 and TRBJ1-4; a weak D match, TRBD1 (5 bases). V was shortened by 1 base and J by 8 bases, with 14 bases between the two germline ends. The CDR3 consists of 15 residues. Germline CDR1 and CDR2: LGHDT and YNNKEL (reference sequence). The CDR3 DNA reads TGTGCCAGCAGCCAAGCCCCCGGGACGGGGGAAAAACTGTTTTTT. This sequence encodes CASSQAPGTGEKLFF.

This clonotype was picked up many times. The J gene is TRBJ1-6, the V gene TRBV6-5; D may be TRBD1 (6 bases). Trimming took 5 bases from V and 8 from J, leaving 16 bases between them. The germline gives CDR1 MNHEY, CDR2 SVGAGI. This CDR3 comprises 15 residues. The CDR3 DNA is TGTGCCAGCAGTCCACAGGGAGGTGTTGATTCACCCCTCCACTTT. Translation gives CASSPQGGVDSPLHF.

The table lists this clonotype with a few counts. V and J are TRBV9 and TRBJ1-2; 9 bases fit TRBD1. J gave up 1 base and V 8 bases, and 3 bases lay outside the gene matches. Per the germline V gene, CDR1 is SGDLS and CDR2 is YYNGEE. This CDR3 is 13 amino acids long. CDR3 amino acids: CARQGAFNYGYTF. As DNA, the CDR3 is TGTGCCAGACAGGGGGCGTTTAACTATGGCTACACCTTC.

The chain recombines TRBV3-1 with TRBJ1-2; TRBD1 matches 7 bases. The V and J ends lost 3 bases and 8 bases, in that order; junction bases with no gene match: 6. Germline V CDR1 and CDR2: LGHDT, YNNKEL (reference sequence). CDR3 size: 13 residues. The CDR3 spells CASSQETGRGYTF. The DNA of the CDR3 is TGTGCCAGCAGCCAGGAGACAGGGAGAGGCTACACCTTC.

This clonotype was detected only a few times. V gene TRBV6-4 combines with J gene TRBJ2-1, with 11 nucleotides matching TRBD2. V dropped 4 bases and J dropped 8; count of bases not matched to a gene: 7. Germline V CDR1 and CDR2: MRHNA, SNTAGT. CDR3 length: 15 residues. The CDR3 here is CASSGTSGGRDEQFF. The CDR3 DNA sequence: TGTGCCAGCAGTGGCACTAGCGGGGGCAGGGATGAGCAGTTCTTC.

This clonotype was detected many times. The chain is built from TRBV10-3 and TRBJ1-1, with a tentative D call TRBD1 (6 bases). The CDR3 sequence is 13 residues long. V lost 8 bases, J lost 3 bases, and 13 bases lay in between. Germline assignment: CDR1 ENHRY and CDR2 SYGVKD. CDR3 protein: CAIGGGTDTEAFF. DNA for the CDR3: TGTGCCATCGGGGGCGGTACGGACACTGAAGCTTTCTTT.

This clonotype appeared many times. This chain joins TRBV27 and TRBJ2-3; TRBD2 agrees at 9 bases. CDR3 length equals 17 residues. V lost 4 bases to trimming and J lost 0 bases; unmatched junction nucleotides: 8. Per the germline V gene, CDR1 is MNHEY and CDR2 is SMNVEV (reference sequence). This CDR3 reads CASSSKMGLASTDTQYF. In DNA, the CDR3 is TGTGCCAGCAGTTCAAAAATGGGACTAGCTAGCACAGATACGCAGTATTTT.

V gene TRBV6-5 combines with J gene TRBJ2-5; D unclear. Germline loops: CDR1 MNHEY, CDR2 SVGAGI. This CDR3 contains 15 residues. V was trimmed by 0 bases and J by 1 base, leaving 9 bases between them. The CDR3, as DNA: TGTGCCAGCAGTTACTCGTGGAACCCCCAAGAGACCCAGTACTTC. Residues: CASSYSWNPQETQYF.

V usage is TRBV11-3 and J usage is TRBJ2-5, with D perhaps TRBD1 or TRBD2 (6 bases each). Germline CDR1 SGHNT, CDR2 YENEEA. Trimming took 5 bases from V and 3 from J, leaving 13 bases between them. The CDR3 has 14 residues. The DNA of the CDR3 is TGTGCCAGCAGCCAGGGGTCGGGAGAAGAGACCCAGTACTTC. It codes for CASSQGSGEETQYF.

The rearrangement joins TRBV10-3 to TRBJ1-2; TRBD1 is a possible D gene (5 bases). The CDR3 consists of 15 residues. Germline CDR1 is ENHRY and CDR2 is SYGVKD. V lost 5 bases to trimming and J lost 3 bases, with 16 bases between them. DNA for the CDR3: TGTGCCATCAGTACTACTATAGGGGTTGACTATGGCTACACCTTC. It codes for CAISTTIGVDYGYTF.

Only a few counts were recorded for this clonotype. The J gene is TRBJ1-1, the V gene TRBV13, with D tentatively TRBD1 (5 bases). From germline, CDR1 is PRHDT and CDR2 FYEKMQ (reference sequence). This CDR3 spans 15 amino acids. Trimming pared 0 bases from V and 1 base from J, leaving 9 bases between. The CDR3 sequence is CASSLGGQGNTEAFF. The CDR3 DNA is TGTGCCAGCAGCTTAGGGGGTCAGGGGAACACTGAAGCTTTCTTT.

This clonotype was found many times. V is TRBV6-2 or TRBV6-3 and J is TRBJ2-4; D may be TRBD2 (6 bases). This CDR3 is built from 15 residues. Trimming pared 4 bases from V and 3 bases from J, leaving 13 bases between. CDR1 is MNHEY and CDR2 is SVGEGT in the germline V gene. CDR3 protein: CASSFPEGSKNIQYF. The CDR3 nucleotides are TGTGCCAGCAGTTTCCCGGAGGGAAGCAAAAACATTCAGTACTTC.